These T cell receptor beta chains were read from a single sample in a study of T-cell memory formation after mild COVID-19. TCRdb used MiXCR to reprocess the 5' RACE reads, holding one entry per CDR3 protein. The table shows around 400,000 distinct CDR3 sequences, with roughly 24% occurring only once. What was sequenced was PBMCs or a T cell subset sorted from them (not recorded which). Every receptor here comes from an adult woman who had mild COVID-19 (a few samples of this study predate the infection). Cell type and time point are not known. Both conserved end residues are part of each CDR3. D genes are given only for firm matches. Some rows mark clone size as missing; the rest say once, few, many or name a class of expanded clone.

CDR3 DNA: TGTGCCAGCACCGGGACAGGGTACACTGAAGCTTTCTTT
CDR3 protein: CASTGTGYTEAFF
clone size: NA
D gene: TRBD1
J gene: TRBJ1-1
V gene: TRBV6-5

CDR3 DNA: TGTGCCAGCACCGAGGGGACAGGCCGTTTGGTTGTCGAGCAGTACTTC
CDR3 protein: CASTEGTGRLVVEQYF
clone size: NA
D gene: TRBD1
J gene: TRBJ2-7
V gene: TRBV6-2/TRBV6-3

CDR3 DNA: TGTGCCAGCAGCTTAGGCTACAACAGGAATACGCAGTATTTT
CDR3 protein: CASSLGYNRNTQYF
clone size: many
D gene: NA
J gene: TRBJ2-3
V gene: TRBV7-2

CDR3 DNA: TGCAGTGCTACCGGACAGGGGTCCGAGCAGTACTTC
CDR3 protein: CSATGQGSEQYF
clone size: NA
D gene: TRBD1
J gene: TRBJ2-7
V gene: TRBV20-1

CDR3 DNA: TGTGCCAGCAGCGTAGGGGGACAGGAGAATCAGCCCCAGCATTTT
CDR3 protein: CASSVGGQENQPQHF
clone size: NA
D gene: TRBD1
J gene: TRBJ1-5
V gene: TRBV9

CDR3 DNA: TGTGCCAGCAGCTTGCTGGGGTCTGGGGCCAACGTCCTGACTTTC
CDR3 protein: CASSLLGSGANVLTF
clone size: many
D gene: NA
J gene: TRBJ2-6
V gene: TRBV5-5

CDR3 DNA: TGTGCCAGCACGTGGGTCGAGGGCTACACCTTC
CDR3 protein: CASTWVEGYTF
clone size: few
D gene: NA
J gene: TRBJ1-2
V gene: TRBV12-3/TRBV12-4

CDR3 DNA: TGTGCCAGCACCGGGGGAGGGGACAGGGGGCGCGAGACCCAGTACTTC
CDR3 protein: CASTGGGDRGRETQYF
clone size: NA
D gene: TRBD1
J gene: TRBJ2-5
V gene: TRBV6-1

CDR3 DNA: TGTGCCAGCTCACCGTGGGGACAGAATAATTCACCCCTCCACTTT
CDR3 protein: CASSPWGQNNSPLHF
clone size: few
D gene: TRBD1
J gene: TRBJ1-6
V gene: TRBV18

CDR3 DNA: TGTGCCAGCTCACCACCGTCAGGGGGCTTCGGCACTGAAGCTTTCTTT
CDR3 protein: CASSPPSGGFGTEAFF
clone size: NA
D gene: TRBD1
J gene: TRBJ1-1
V gene: TRBV18

CDR3 DNA: TGTGCCAGCAGCTACGCCTACTCAAGCGGGGGGTCCCAAGAGACCCAGTACTTC
CDR3 protein: CASSYAYSSGGSQETQYF
clone size: few
D gene: TRBD2
J gene: TRBJ2-5
V gene: TRBV7-2

CDR3 DNA: TGCGCCAGCAGCTTGGCGGCGGGAGGGCCGTCCTACGAGCAGTACTTC
CDR3 protein: CASSLAAGGPSYEQYF
clone size: few
D gene: TRBD2
J gene: TRBJ2-7
V gene: TRBV5-1

CDR3 DNA: TGCGCCAGCAGCTCCGGACAGCTTTTCACAGATACGCAGTATTTT
CDR3 protein: CASSSGQLFTDTQYF
clone size: NA
D gene: NA
J gene: TRBJ2-3
V gene: TRBV5-1

CDR3 DNA: TGCAGTGCTAGACAGGACGGCAATGAGCAGTTCTTC
CDR3 protein: CSARQDGNEQFF
clone size: NA
D gene: NA
J gene: TRBJ2-1
V gene: TRBV20-1

CDR3 DNA: TGTGCCAGCAGCCCGGGACAGGGGGAGATCTACGAGCAGTACTTC
CDR3 protein: CASSPGQGEIYEQYF
clone size: NA
D gene: TRBD1
J gene: TRBJ2-7
V gene: TRBV16

CDR3 DNA: TGTGCCAGCAGCCAAGGGGGCTACTCGACAGGGTCCAACTATGGCTACACCTTC
CDR3 protein: CASSQGGYSTGSNYGYTF
clone size: few
D gene: TRBD1
J gene: TRBJ1-2
V gene: TRBV3-1

CDR3 DNA: TGTGCCAACGGGGGCGGCGAGACCCAGTACTTC
CDR3 protein: CANGGGETQYF
clone size: NA
D gene: NA
J gene: TRBJ2-5
V gene: TRBV10-3

CDR3 DNA: TGTGCCACCAGTGACCGCGGGACGACTCAGCCCCAGCATTTT
CDR3 protein: CATSDRGTTQPQHF
clone size: NA
D gene: NA
J gene: TRBJ1-5
V gene: TRBV24-1

CDR3 DNA: TGTGCCAGCGGGTCAATATCCTACTCCTACGAGCAGTACTTC
CDR3 protein: CASGSISYSYEQYF
clone size: NA
D gene: NA
J gene: TRBJ2-7
V gene: TRBV12-3/TRBV12-4

CDR3 DNA: TGTGCTAGTGCCCTGACCCCGACGGAAAGCTACACCTTC
CDR3 protein: CASALTPTESYTF
clone size: NA
D gene: NA
J gene: TRBJ1-2
V gene: TRBV12-5

CDR3 DNA: TGTGCCAGCAGCCCCACAGGGGGCGCAGGTCAGCCCCAGCATTTT
CDR3 protein: CASSPTGGAGQPQHF
clone size: few
D gene: TRBD1
J gene: TRBJ1-5
V gene: TRBV7-2

CDR3 DNA: TGTGCCAGCAGCCAAGTAGACAGGCAGTACTTC
CDR3 protein: CASSQVDRQYF
clone size: NA
D gene: NA
J gene: TRBJ2-7
V gene: TRBV14

CDR3 DNA: TGTGCCAGCTCACCACCGAGACGGCTAGGAGACTACGAGCAGTACTTC
CDR3 protein: CASSPPRRLGDYEQYF
clone size: NA
D gene: NA
J gene: TRBJ2-7
V gene: TRBV18

CDR3 DNA: TGTGCCAGCAGCAAACGACCAATGAAGAGGGGGCAAGAGCAGTACTTC
CDR3 protein: CASSKRPMKRGQEQYF
clone size: NA
D gene: NA
J gene: TRBJ2-7
V gene: TRBV21-1

CDR3 DNA: TGTGCCAGCAGCCCCGACAGGGGGCCATTCTCTGGAAACACCATATATTTT
CDR3 protein: CASSPDRGPFSGNTIYF
clone size: NA
D gene: TRBD1
J gene: TRBJ1-3
V gene: TRBV7-6

CDR3 DNA: TGTGCCAGTACTCCGACAGGGGCAGCCTACGAGCAGTACTTC
CDR3 protein: CASTPTGAAYEQYF
clone size: NA
D gene: TRBD1
J gene: TRBJ2-7
V gene: TRBV19

CDR3 DNA: TGTGCCACCAGTGAGGCCCCGAACACTGAAGCTTTCTTT
CDR3 protein: CATSEAPNTEAFF
clone size: few
D gene: NA
J gene: TRBJ1-1
V gene: TRBV24-1

CDR3 DNA: TGTGCCAGCAGGGATAGTTCGAACACCGGGGAGCTGTTTTTT
CDR3 protein: CASRDSSNTGELFF
clone size: few
D gene: NA
J gene: TRBJ2-2
V gene: TRBV7-6

CDR3 DNA: TGCGCCAGCAGCTTGGCTAGCGGGGGAGGCGGAACCGGGGAGCTGTTTTTT
CDR3 protein: CASSLASGGGGTGELFF
clone size: few
D gene: TRBD2
J gene: TRBJ2-2
V gene: TRBV5-1

CDR3 DNA: TGTGCCAGCAGCTTATTGGCGGGAGAGCAGTTCTTC
CDR3 protein: CASSLLAGEQFF
clone size: NA
D gene: NA
J gene: TRBJ2-1
V gene: TRBV7-2

CDR3 DNA: TGTGCCAGCAGCTTGGGGACTAGCGGGTACAATGAGCAGTTCTTC
CDR3 protein: CASSLGTSGYNEQFF
clone size: many
D gene: TRBD2
J gene: TRBJ2-1
V gene: TRBV7-3

CDR3 DNA: TGTGCCAGCAGCTTAGAGTCCGGGACCGGCGAGCAGTACTTC
CDR3 protein: CASSLESGTGEQYF
clone size: many
D gene: NA
J gene: TRBJ2-7
V gene: TRBV7-2

CDR3 DNA: TGTGCCAGCAGCCCTGGGACAGGGGGGAAAAACGAGCAGTACTTC
CDR3 protein: CASSPGTGGKNEQYF
clone size: few
D gene: TRBD1
J gene: TRBJ2-7
V gene: TRBV16

CDR3 DNA: NA
CDR3 protein: CASSEAVVAGGTYNELFF
clone size: NA
D gene: NA
J gene: TRBJ2-1
V gene: TRBV6-1

CDR3 DNA: TGTGCCAGCAGCTTGCGAGGACTTTACGAGCAGTACTTC
CDR3 protein: CASSLRGLYEQYF
clone size: few
D gene: NA
J gene: TRBJ2-7
V gene: TRBV5-8

CDR3 DNA: TGCGCCAGCAGCCCAGCAGGGTTTTCCTACAATGAGCAGTTCTTC
CDR3 protein: CASSPAGFSYNEQFF
clone size: NA
D gene: NA
J gene: TRBJ2-1
V gene: TRBV4-3

CDR3 DNA: TGTGCCAGCAGTTACTCCTTCCCTAGCGGGAGGGATACAGATACGCAGTATTTT
CDR3 protein: CASSYSFPSGRDTDTQYF
clone size: NA
D gene: TRBD2
J gene: TRBJ2-3
V gene: TRBV6-6

CDR3 DNA: TGCGCCAGCAGCCAGGCGGGAGCGGAGGGGACTGAAGCTTTCTTT
CDR3 protein: CASSQAGAEGTEAFF
clone size: few
D gene: NA
J gene: TRBJ1-1
V gene: TRBV4-1

CDR3 DNA: TGTGCCAGCAGCTGGAGATCCCGCTCTCCCGAGCAGTACTTC
CDR3 protein: CASSWRSRSPEQYF
clone size: NA
D gene: NA
J gene: TRBJ2-7
V gene: TRBV7-6

CDR3 DNA: TGTGCCAGCAGTTTCTTAGGGATCTCCTACGAGCAGTACTTC
CDR3 protein: CASSFLGISYEQYF
clone size: NA
D gene: NA
J gene: TRBJ2-7
V gene: TRBV12-3/TRBV12-4

CDR3 DNA: TGTGCCAGCAGCGTAGGCCTGCATGAGCAGTTCTTC
CDR3 protein: CASSVGLHEQFF
clone size: once
D gene: NA
J gene: TRBJ2-1
V gene: TRBV9

CDR3 DNA: TGCAGTGCTAGTGCATTGCGGGAGATTCAAGAGACCCAGTACTTC
CDR3 protein: CSASALREIQETQYF
clone size: NA
D gene: TRBD2
J gene: TRBJ2-5
V gene: TRBV20-1

CDR3 DNA: TGTGCCAGCAGCCGCGGGGTAGGAAGGACTCCGATTCAAGAGACCCAGTACTTC
CDR3 protein: CASSRGVGRTPIQETQYF
clone size: NA
D gene: NA
J gene: TRBJ2-5
V gene: TRBV11-2

CDR3 DNA: TGTGCCAGCAGCTTAAGTCAGGTATTCGAGCAGTACTTC
CDR3 protein: CASSLSQVFEQYF
clone size: many
D gene: NA
J gene: TRBJ2-7
V gene: TRBV7-6

CDR3 DNA: TGTGCCAGCAGCTTAGCGGGACCCGAGCAGTACTTC
CDR3 protein: CASSLAGPEQYF
clone size: NA
D gene: NA
J gene: TRBJ2-7
V gene: TRBV11-3

CDR3 DNA: TGTGCCAGTAGTATAAGCTTGATGAACACTGAAGCTTTCTTT
CDR3 protein: CASSISLMNTEAFF
clone size: NA
D gene: NA
J gene: TRBJ1-1
V gene: TRBV19

CDR3 DNA: TGTGCCAGCAGCTTAGGGACCATCGGGTTCTTC
CDR3 protein: CASSLGTIGFF
clone size: few
D gene: NA
J gene: TRBJ2-1
V gene: TRBV11-3

CDR3 DNA: TGCAGCGTTCTCGCGGGAGGTTCAGATACGCAGTATTTT
CDR3 protein: CSVLAGGSDTQYF
clone size: NA
D gene: TRBD2
J gene: TRBJ2-3
V gene: TRBV29-1

CDR3 DNA: TGTGCCAGCAGCTTACTGGACACTAGTGGTTCACCCCTCCACTTT
CDR3 protein: CASSLLDTSGSPLHF
clone size: few
D gene: NA
J gene: TRBJ1-6
V gene: TRBV7-2

CDR3 DNA: TGTGCCAGCAGCTTAGGATATGGGGGGCCCGCTTTCTTT
CDR3 protein: CASSLGYGGPAFF
clone size: few
D gene: NA
J gene: TRBJ1-1
V gene: TRBV11-2

CDR3 DNA: TGCAGCGTTGAACCCGGGGCTCTTGGCTACACCTTC
CDR3 protein: CSVEPGALGYTF
clone size: NA
D gene: NA
J gene: TRBJ1-2
V gene: TRBV29-1

CDR3 DNA: TGCGCCAGCAGCTTGGGGGACAGTGCCTACGGTGGCTACACCTTC
CDR3 protein: CASSLGDSAYGGYTF
clone size: NA
D gene: TRBD1
J gene: TRBJ1-2
V gene: TRBV5-1

CDR3 DNA: TGTGCCAGCAGTGACTCGGCTTACAACTACAATGAGCAGTTCTTC
CDR3 protein: CASSDSAYNYNEQFF
clone size: NA
D gene: NA
J gene: TRBJ2-1
V gene: TRBV6-4